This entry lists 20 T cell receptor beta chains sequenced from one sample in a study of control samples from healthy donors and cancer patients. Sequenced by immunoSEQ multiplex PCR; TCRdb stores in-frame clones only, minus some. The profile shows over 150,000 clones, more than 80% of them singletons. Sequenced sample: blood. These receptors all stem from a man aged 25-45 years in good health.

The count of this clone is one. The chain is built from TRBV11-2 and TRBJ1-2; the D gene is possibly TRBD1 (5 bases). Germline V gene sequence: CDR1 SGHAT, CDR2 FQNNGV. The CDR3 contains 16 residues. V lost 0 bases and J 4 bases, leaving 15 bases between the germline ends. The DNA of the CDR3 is TGTGCCAGCAGCTTAGAAGGCGTCGGGACCCTCTATGGCTACACCTTC. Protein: CASSLEGVGTLYGYTF.

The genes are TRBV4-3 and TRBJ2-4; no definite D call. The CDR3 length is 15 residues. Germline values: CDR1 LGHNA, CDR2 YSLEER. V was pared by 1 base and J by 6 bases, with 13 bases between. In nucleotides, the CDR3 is TGCGCCAGCAGCCAAGGGGTATCAGGCCCAAACATTCAGTACTTC. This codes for CASSQGVSGPNIQYF.

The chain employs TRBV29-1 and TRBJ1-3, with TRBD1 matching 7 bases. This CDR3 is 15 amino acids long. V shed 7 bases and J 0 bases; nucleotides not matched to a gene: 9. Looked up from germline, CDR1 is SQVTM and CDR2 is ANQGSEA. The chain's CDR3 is CSAIGTAPSGNTIYF. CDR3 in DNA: TGCAGCGCAATCGGGACAGCTCCCTCTGGAAACACCATATATTTT.

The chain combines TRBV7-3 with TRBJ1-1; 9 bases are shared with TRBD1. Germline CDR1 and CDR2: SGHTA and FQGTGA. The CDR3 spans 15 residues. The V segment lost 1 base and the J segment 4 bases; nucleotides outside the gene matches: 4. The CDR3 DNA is TGTGCCAGCAGCTTAATCCGGACAGGGGCCACTGAAGCTTTCTTT. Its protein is CASSLIRTGATEAFF. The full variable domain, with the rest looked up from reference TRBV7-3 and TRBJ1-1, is GAGVSQTPSNKVTEKGKYVELRCDPISGHTALYWYRQSLGQGPEFLIYFQGTGAADDSGLPNDRFFAVRPEGSVSTLKIQRTERGDSAVYLCASSLIRTGATEAFFGQGTRLTVV.

The CDR3 is CASRRQAGPSEEKLFF. In DNA form, the CDR3 reads TGTGCCAGCCGCAGACAGGCGGGGCCGTCGGAAGAAAAACTGTTTTTT. This chain uses TRBV2 with TRBJ1-4, with D perhaps matching TRBD1 (6 bases). CDR3 size: 16 residues. V lost 8 bases and J lost 8, with 24 bases in between. Germline V gene data show CDR1 as SNHLY and CDR2 as FYNNEI.

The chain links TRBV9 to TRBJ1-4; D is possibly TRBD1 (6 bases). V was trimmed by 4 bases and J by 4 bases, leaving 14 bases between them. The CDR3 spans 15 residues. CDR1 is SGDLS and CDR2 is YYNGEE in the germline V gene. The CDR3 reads CASSPRRGGNEKLFF. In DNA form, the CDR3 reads TGTGCCAGCAGCCCCCGGAGGGGGGGTAATGAAAAACTGTTTTTT.

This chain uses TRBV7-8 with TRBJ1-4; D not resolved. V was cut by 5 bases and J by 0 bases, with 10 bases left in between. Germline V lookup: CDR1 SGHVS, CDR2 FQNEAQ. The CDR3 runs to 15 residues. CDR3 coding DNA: TGTGCCAGCAGCCCAGCCGTGACAACTAATGAAAAACTGTTTTTT. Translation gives CASSPAVTTNEKLFF.

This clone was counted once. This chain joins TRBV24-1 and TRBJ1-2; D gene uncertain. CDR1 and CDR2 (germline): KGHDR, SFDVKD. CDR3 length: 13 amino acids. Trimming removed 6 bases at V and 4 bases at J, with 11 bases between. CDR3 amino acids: CATSQGFSYGYTF. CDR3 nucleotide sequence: TGTGCCACCAGTCAAGGGTTCAGCTATGGCTACACCTTC.

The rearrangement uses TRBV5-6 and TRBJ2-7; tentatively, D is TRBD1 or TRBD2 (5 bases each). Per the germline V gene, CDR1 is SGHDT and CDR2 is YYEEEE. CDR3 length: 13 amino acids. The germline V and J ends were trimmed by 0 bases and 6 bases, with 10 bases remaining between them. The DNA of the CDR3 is TGTGCCAGCAGCTTGGCCGAGGGGAGCGAGCAGTACTTC. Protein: CASSLAEGSEQYF.

The CDR3 region has the DNA TGTGCCAGCAGCTTGGATGGGACAGGGGGTTCACCCCTCCACTTT. Translation gives CASSLDGTGGSPLHF. The genes are TRBV5-5 and TRBJ1-6; 11 nucleotides match TRBD1. The J segment lost 9 bases and the V segment lost 0 bases, leaving 2 bases of the junction unmatched. CDR3 length: 15 residues. CDR1 SGHKS and CDR2 YYEKEE come from the germline V gene (reference sequence).

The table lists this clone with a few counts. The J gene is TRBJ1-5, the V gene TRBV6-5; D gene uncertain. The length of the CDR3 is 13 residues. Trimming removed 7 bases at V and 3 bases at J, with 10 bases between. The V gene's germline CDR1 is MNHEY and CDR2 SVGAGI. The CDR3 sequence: CASIATNNQPQHF. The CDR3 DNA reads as TGTGCCAGCATTGCCACAAACAATCAGCCCCAGCATTTT.

CDR3 sequence: CATSDSPRGGWDEQYF. The CDR3 DNA follows: TGTGCCACCAGTGATTCGCCTCGAGGGGGGTGGGACGAGCAGTACTTC. This chain joins TRBV24-1 and TRBJ2-7; the D gene could be TRBD1 or TRBD2 (6 bases each). CDR1 is KGHDR, CDR2 SFDVKD, per germline. The CDR3 contains 16 residues. Trimming pared 2 bases from V and 5 bases from J, leaving 18 bases between.

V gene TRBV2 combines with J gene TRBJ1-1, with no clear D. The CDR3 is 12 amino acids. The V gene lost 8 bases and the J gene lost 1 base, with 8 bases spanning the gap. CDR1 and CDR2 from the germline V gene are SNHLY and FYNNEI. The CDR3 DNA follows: TGTGCCAGCTTAGAGGGGAACACTGAAGCTTTCTTT. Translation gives CASLEGNTEAFF.

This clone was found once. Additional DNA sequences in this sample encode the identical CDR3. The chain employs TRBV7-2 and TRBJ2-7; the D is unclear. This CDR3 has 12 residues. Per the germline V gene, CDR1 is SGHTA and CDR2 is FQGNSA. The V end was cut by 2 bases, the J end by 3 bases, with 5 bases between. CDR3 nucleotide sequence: TGTGCCAGCAGCTTACAAGGCTACGAGCAGTACTTC. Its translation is CASSLQGYEQYF.

The CDR3 sequence is CASSLGVQETQYF. The CDR3 DNA follows: TGCGCCAGCAGCTTAGGGGTCCAAGAGACCCAGTACTTC. This chain uses TRBV5-1 with TRBJ2-5, with D tentatively TRBD1 (5 bases). Germline CDR1 and CDR2: SGHRS and YFSETQ. This CDR3 spans 13 amino acids. V was shortened by 2 bases and J by 1 base, with 6 bases between the two germline ends.

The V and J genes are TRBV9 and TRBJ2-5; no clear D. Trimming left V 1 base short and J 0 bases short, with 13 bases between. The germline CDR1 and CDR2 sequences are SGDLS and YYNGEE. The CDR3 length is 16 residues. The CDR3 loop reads CASSVSFRLNQETQYF. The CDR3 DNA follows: TGTGCCAGCAGCGTATCTTTTAGGCTAAACCAAGAGACCCAGTACTTC.

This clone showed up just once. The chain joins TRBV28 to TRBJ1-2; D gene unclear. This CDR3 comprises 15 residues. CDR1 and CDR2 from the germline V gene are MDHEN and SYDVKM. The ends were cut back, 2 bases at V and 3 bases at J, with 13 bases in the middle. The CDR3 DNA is TGTGCCAGCAGTTTACCTAGCGGCCTCGACTATGGCTACACCTTC. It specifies CASSLPSGLDYGYTF.

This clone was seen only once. CDR3 protein: CASSFRLYEQYF. The CDR3 nucleotides are TGTGCCAGCAGCTTCAGGCTCTACGAGCAGTACTTC. The V call is TRBV7-9, the J call TRBJ2-7; no clear D gene. The CDR3 is 12 residues long. V was cut by 3 bases and J by 3 bases, with 6 bases left in between. Germline V gives CDR1 SEHNR, CDR2 FQNEAQ (reference sequence).

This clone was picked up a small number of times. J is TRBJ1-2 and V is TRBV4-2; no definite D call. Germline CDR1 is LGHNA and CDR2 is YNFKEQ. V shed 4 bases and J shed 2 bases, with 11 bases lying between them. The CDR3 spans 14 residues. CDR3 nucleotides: TGTGCCAGCAGCCCGATGATGGGGAACTATGGCTACACCTTC. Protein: CASSPMMGNYGYTF.

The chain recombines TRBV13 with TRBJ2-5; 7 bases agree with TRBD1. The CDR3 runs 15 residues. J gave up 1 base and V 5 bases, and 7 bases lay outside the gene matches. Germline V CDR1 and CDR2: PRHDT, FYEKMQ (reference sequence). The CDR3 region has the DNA TGTGCCAGCAGCCAAATCCGGACAGGCCAAGAGACCCAGTACTTC. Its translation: CASSQIRTGQETQYF.